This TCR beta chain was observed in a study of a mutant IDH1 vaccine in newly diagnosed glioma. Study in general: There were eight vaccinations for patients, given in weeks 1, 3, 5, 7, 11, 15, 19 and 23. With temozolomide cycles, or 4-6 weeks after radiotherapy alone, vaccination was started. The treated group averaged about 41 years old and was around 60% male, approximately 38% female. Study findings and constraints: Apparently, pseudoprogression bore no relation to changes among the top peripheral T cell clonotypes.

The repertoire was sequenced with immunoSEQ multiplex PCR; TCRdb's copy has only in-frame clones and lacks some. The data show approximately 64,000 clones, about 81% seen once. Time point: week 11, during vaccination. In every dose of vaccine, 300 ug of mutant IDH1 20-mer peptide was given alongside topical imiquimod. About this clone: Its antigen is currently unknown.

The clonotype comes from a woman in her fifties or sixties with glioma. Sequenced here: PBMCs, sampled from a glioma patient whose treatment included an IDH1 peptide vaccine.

In DNA form, the CDR3 reads TGTGCCAGCAGCTCAAACAGGGGATCAACTAATGAAAAACTGTTTTTT. Its translation: CASSSNRGSTNEKLFF. The gene calls are TRBV7-9 and TRBJ1-4; TRBD1 matches at 7 bases. This CDR3 is 16 amino acids long. The germline gives CDR1 SEHNR, CDR2 FQNEAQ (reference sequence). Trimming cost V 4 bases and J 0 bases; bases outside gene matches: 5.